The next 31 T cell receptor beta chains were all read from a single sample in a study of early T cells in non-severe SARS-CoV-2 infection. TCRdb analysed the 5' RACE reads with MiXCR anew, one entry per CDR3 protein. Of around 27,000 distinct CDR3 sequences in the sample, approximately 6.3% were seen once. Input material: whole blood. The receptor source for this set is an adult who was a healthcare worker with PCR-confirmed SARS-CoV-2 infection or an uninfected control (not recorded which).

The sample holds many counts of this clonotype. The rearrangement links TRBV2 to TRBJ2-3; 12 nucleotides align to TRBD1. This CDR3 contains 16 residues. The V segment lost 5 bases and the J segment 5 bases; nucleotides outside the gene matches: 8. CDR1 is SNHLY, CDR2 FYNNEI, per germline. In DNA form, the CDR3 reads TGTGCCAGCAGTCCCTGGGGACAGGGGGCTAAAGATACGCAGTATTTT. Its translation is CASSPWGQGAKDTQYF.

This chain connects TRBV25-1 to TRBJ1-1; 7 nucleotides match TRBD1. The V gene's germline CDR1 is MGHDK and CDR2 SYGVNS. V shed 6 bases and J 1 base; nucleotides not matched to a gene: 8. The CDR3 is 15 amino acids. The CDR3 DNA is TGTGCCAGCAGCGTTTTGACAGGGCGGAACACTGAAGCTTTCTTT. Translating it yields CASSVLTGRNTEAFF.

The CDR3 DNA sequence: TGTGCCAGCAGTTTCGCGGCAGATCCGGCGACCCAGTACTTC. Translating it yields CASSFAADPATQYF. The rearrangement joins TRBV12-3 or TRBV12-4 to TRBJ2-5; D remains ambiguous. The CDR3 extends over 14 amino acids. V gave up 3 bases and J gave up 7 bases, with 15 bases separating them.

The sample holds many counts of this clonotype. The CDR3 spells CACYPQGNIQYF. The CDR3 DNA follows: TGTGCCTGTTACCCTCAAGGAAACATTCAGTACTTC. The V gene is TRBV30, the J gene TRBJ2-4, with D hard to call. The V and J ends lost 6 bases and 6 bases respectively, with 12 bases between them. Per the germline V gene, CDR1 is GTSNPN and CDR2 is SVGIG (reference sequence). The CDR3 runs 12 residues.

In its sample, this clonotype was seen many times. The genes are TRBV27 and TRBJ2-1, with a tentative D call TRBD1 (5 bases). Germline CDR1 reads MNHEY; CDR2 reads SMNVEV (reference sequence). The V end was cut by 6 bases, the J end by 9 bases, with 12 bases between. This CDR3 has 12 residues. The CDR3 region has the DNA TGTGCCAGCAGGGGCCAGGGAAGTGAGCAGTTCTTC. Its translation is CASRGQGSEQFF.

In its sample, this clonotype was seen many times. This chain links TRBV18 with TRBJ2-1; TRBD2 matches 14 bases. CDR3 length: 16 amino acids. V trimming: 2 bases; J trimming: 5 bases; junction bases outside the gene matches: 2. The V gene's germline CDR1 is KGHSH and CDR2 LQKENI. The CDR3: CASSPGGLAGDNEQFF. CDR3 DNA sequence: TGTGCCAGCTCACCAGGGGGACTAGCGGGAGACAATGAGCAGTTCTTC.

As to this clonotype: A much larger clone differs from this one at a single base, so this may be a read error. CDR3 in DNA: TGTGCCGGCAGTGGACTAGCGAGTCCCAACACCGGGGAGCTGTTTTTT. It specifies CAGSGLASPNTGELFF. The rearrangement uses TRBV9 and TRBJ2-2; TRBD2 agrees at 9 bases. This CDR3 region has 16 residues. Germline CDR1 SGDLS, CDR2 YYNGEE.

This clonotype occurred many times. The chain combines TRBV11-2 with TRBJ2-1, with D perhaps matching TRBD1 or TRBD2 (5 bases each). The V gene lost 1 base and the J gene lost 10 bases, with 11 bases spanning the gap. The germline V gene has CDR1 SGHAT and CDR2 FQNNGV. The CDR3 spans 13 residues. The CDR3 is CASSLGDLGEQFF. Here the CDR3 DNA reads TGTGCCAGCAGCTTAGGGGACCTGGGGGAGCAGTTCTTC.

This clonotype occurred many times. The chain joins TRBV12-3 or TRBV12-4 to TRBJ1-4, with no clear D. Trimming pared 6 bases from V and 7 bases from J, leaving 15 bases between. The CDR3 length is 14 residues. Here the CDR3 DNA reads TGTGCCAGCAGAGTGACTCGAGGCGCTGAAAAACTGTTTTTT. Protein sequence: CASRVTRGAEKLFF.

This clonotype occurred many times. The V and J genes are TRBV25-1 and TRBJ2-7; a possible D gene is TRBD1 (6 bases). The CDR3 is 15 residues long. V dropped 6 bases and J dropped 3 bases, with 18 bases sitting between them. Germline V gene sequence: CDR1 MGHDK, CDR2 SYGVNS. In DNA form, the CDR3 reads TGTGCCAGCAGCGGCTATAGGGACATATACTACGAGCAGTACTTC. It codes for CASSGYRDIYYEQYF.

In its sample, this clonotype was seen a few times. The chain is built from TRBV7-2 and TRBJ1-5; no definite D call. The CDR3 runs to 13 residues. V was cut by 2 bases and J by 4 bases, with 6 bases left in between. CDR1 and CDR2 (germline): SGHTA, FQGNSA. The DNA of the CDR3 is TGTGCCAGCAGCTTATCGGCTAATCAGCCCCAGCATTTT. Amino acids: CASSLSANQPQHF. The variable domain in full, completed from reference TRBV7-2 and TRBJ1-5, reads GAGVSQSPSNKVTEKGKDVELRCDPISGHTALYWYRQSLGQGLEFLIYFQGNSAPDKSGLPSDRFSAERTGGSVSTLTIQRTQQEDSAVYLCASSLSANQPQHFGDGTRLSIL.

The CDR3 DNA follows: TGTGCCAGCAGTTACGGGGGGAGAACTGAAGCTTTCTTT. This translates into CASSYGGRTEAFF. J is TRBJ1-1 and V is TRBV6-5, with a possible D match to TRBD1 (5 bases). The V gene's germline CDR1 is MNHEY and CDR2 SVGAGI. V lost 2 bases to trimming and J lost 5 bases, with 9 bases between them. This CDR3 spans 13 amino acids.

This clonotype was recorded many times. The CDR3 sequence: CASSPGGFYEQYF. CDR3 coding DNA: TGCGCCAGCAGCCCGGGGGGCTTCTACGAGCAGTACTTC. J is TRBJ2-7 and V is TRBV5-1; D may be TRBD2 (7 bases). Germline CDR1 is SGHRS and CDR2 is YFSETQ. The CDR3 loop spans 13 amino acids. V lost 4 bases, J lost 3 bases, and 11 bases lay in between.

This clonotype appeared a few times. This sequence joins TRBV2 and TRBJ2-7; D call uncertain. CDR3 length: 13 amino acids. The germline V gene has CDR1 SNHLY and CDR2 FYNNEI. The ends were cut back, 6 bases at V and 2 bases at J, with 11 bases in the middle. The CDR3 spells CASRTSAAYEQYF. The DNA for the CDR3 is TGTGCCAGCAGGACGTCTGCAGCCTACGAGCAGTACTTC.

CDR3 in amino acids: CASSIDGLAGMYNEQFF. The CDR3 bases are TGTGCCAGTAGTATAGACGGACTAGCGGGAATGTACAATGAGCAGTTCTTC. The chain links TRBV19 to TRBJ2-1, with 12 positions matching TRBD2. Germline V CDR1 and CDR2: LNHDA, SQIVND (reference sequence). Losses at the gene ends were 0 bases for V and 4 bases for J; bases not matched to a gene: 4. The CDR3 length is 17 residues. Based on the CDR3 plus reference TRBV19 and TRBJ2-1, the full variable domain is DGGITQSPKYLFRKEGQNVTLSCEQNLNHDAMYWYRQDPGQGLRLIYYSQIVNDFQKGDIAEGYSVSREKKESFPLTVTSAQKNPTAFYLCASSIDGLAGMYNEQFFGPGTRLTVL.

This clonotype turned up a few times. The rearrangement uses TRBV28 and TRBJ2-7, with 12 nucleotides matching TRBD2. CDR1 is MDHEN, CDR2 SYDVKM, per germline. Germline trimming cut 3 bases from V and 4 bases from J; bases unmatched to any gene: 7. The CDR3 spans 16 residues. This CDR3 reads CASSFLSTSGSYEQYF. DNA for the CDR3: TGTGCCAGCAGTTTCCTCTCGACTAGCGGGAGTTACGAGCAGTACTTC.

This clonotype was observed a few times. V is TRBV6-2 or TRBV6-3 and J is TRBJ1-2, with a tentative D call TRBD1 (5 bases). Deletions cut 6 bases from V and 1 base from J, with 21 bases between. The length of the CDR3 is 17 residues. Germline V lookup: CDR1 MNHEY, CDR2 SVGEGT. The CDR3 loop is CASRQTALFLDNYGYTF. The CDR3 DNA reads as TGTGCCAGCAGGCAGACAGCCCTCTTTTTGGATAACTATGGCTACACCTTC.

This clonotype was seen at least ten times. V usage is TRBV7-9 and J usage is TRBJ2-3, with TRBD1 identical over 7 bases. Looked up from germline, CDR1 is SEHNR and CDR2 is FQNEAQ (reference sequence). The V segment lost 3 bases and the J segment 2 bases; nucleotides outside the gene matches: 8. This CDR3 comprises 16 residues. CDR3 nucleotides: TGTGCCAGCAGCTTGATAGGACAGGTATTCACAGATACGCAGTATTTT. Amino acids: CASSLIGQVFTDTQYF.

This clonotype was seen repeatedly, ten times or more. This chain connects TRBV7-9 to TRBJ2-2; unclear D gene. CDR3 length: 12 residues. Trimming removed 1 base from V and 10 bases from J, with 7 bases in between. Germline assignment: CDR1 SEHNR and CDR2 FQNEAQ (reference sequence). The CDR3 bases are TGTGCCAGCAGCTTAGTACTCGAGGAGCTGTTTTTT. Translated: CASSLVLEELFF.

Of note for this clonotype: A much bigger clone sits one base away, suggesting this may be a read error. The chain combines TRBV5-1 with TRBJ2-5; perhaps TRBD2 as D (5 bases). CDR1 and CDR2 (germline): SGHRS, YFSETQ. The CDR3 consists of 14 residues. With 2 bases removed from V and 2 bases from J, the gap between germline ends came to 10 bases. CDR3 amino acids: CASSFSGTQETQYF. Written as DNA, the CDR3 is TGCGCCAGCAGCTTCAGCGGCACACAAGAGACCCAGTACTTC.

The chain carries TRBV13 and TRBJ1-1, with D unresolved. V was trimmed by 1 base and J by 7 bases, leaving 4 bases between them. The CDR3 is made up of 11 amino acids. Germline CDR1 and CDR2: PRHDT and FYEKMQ (reference sequence). For the CDR3, the DNA is TGTGCCAGCAGCTTAGCCCGTGAAGCTTTCTTT. Its protein is CASSLAREAFF.

Ten or more counts support this clonotype. The chain employs TRBV10-2 and TRBJ2-5, with no clear D. Germline V gene data show CDR1 as WSHSY and CDR2 as SAAADI. The CDR3 contains 13 residues. V was trimmed by 2 bases and J by 5 bases, leaving 9 bases between them. DNA of the CDR3: TGCGCCAGCAGTGAGAGGGTCCGGGAGACCCAGTACTTC. The encoded protein is CASSERVRETQYF.

This clonotype was recorded at least ten times. The rearrangement joins TRBV12-5 to TRBJ2-1; D gene unclear. The CDR3 runs to 14 residues. Germline V gene sequence: CDR1 LGHNT, CDR2 FRNRAP. V was pared by 1 base and J by 9 bases, with 13 bases between. The DNA for the CDR3 is TGTGCTAGTGGTTTGGCAGCAGGAGCAGCTGAGCAGTTCTTC. Protein: CASGLAAGAAEQFF.

This clonotype was observed many times. This chain joins TRBV10-3 and TRBJ2-7, with a weak D call TRBD1 (5 bases). CDR3 length equals 13 residues. Germline V gives CDR1 ENHRY, CDR2 SYGVKD. Trimming removed 4 bases at V and 3 bases at J, with 10 bases between. The chain's CDR3 is CAISGTTGYEQYF. In nucleotides, the CDR3 is TGTGCCATCAGTGGGACAACCGGCTACGAGCAGTACTTC.

This chain links TRBV11-2 with TRBJ2-3; TRBD1 might be the D (5 bases). From germline, CDR1 is SGHAT and CDR2 FQNNGV. The CDR3 runs to 15 residues. V gave up 3 bases and J gave up 0 bases, with 10 bases separating them. CDR3 loop: CASSLQGVSTDTQYF. Written as DNA, the CDR3 is TGTGCCAGCAGCTTGCAGGGCGTCAGCACAGATACGCAGTATTTT.

This clonotype was seen at least ten times. The chain is built from TRBV20-1 and TRBJ1-2; D unresolved. The V gene's germline CDR1 is DFQATT and CDR2 SNEGSKA (reference sequence). V shed 0 bases and J shed 5 bases, with 13 bases lying between them. The CDR3 loop spans 14 amino acids. The CDR3 spells CSARDLLEHYGYTF. CDR3 bases: TGCAGTGCTAGAGATCTTTTGGAGCATTATGGCTACACCTTC.

This clonotype has a handful of counts. The V gene is TRBV27, the J gene TRBJ2-6; D is possibly TRBD1 (5 bases). Trimming shortened V by 0 bases and J by 0 bases, and 15 bases separated the two germline ends. Germline values: CDR1 MNHEY, CDR2 SMNVEV (reference sequence). The CDR3 has 19 residues. CDR3 DNA: TGTGCCAGCAGTTTATCCCGGACAAATTTCCTCTCTGGGGCCAACGTCCTGACTTTC. Protein product: CASSLSRTNFLSGANVLTF.

This clonotype occurred many times. V and J are TRBV5-6 and TRBJ2-7, with no clear D. Trimming cost V 2 bases and J 4 bases, with 10 bases left between them. Germline CDR1 SGHDT, CDR2 YYEEEE. CDR3 length: 13 amino acids. CDR3 DNA sequence: TGTGCCAGCAGCTTTGGCAGGCAATACGAGCAGTACTTC. Protein sequence: CASSFGRQYEQYF.

This clonotype was detected ten times or more. V and J are TRBV12-3 or TRBV12-4 and TRBJ2-3; 7 bases are shared with TRBD2. Trimming at V came to 5 bases and at J to 4 bases, leaving 9 bases not matched to a gene. This CDR3 region has 15 residues. This CDR3 reads CASSVRTAGADTQYF. In nucleotides, the CDR3 is TGTGCCAGCAGTGTCCGGACGGCGGGGGCAGATACGCAGTATTTT.

This clonotype was seen at least ten times. The genes are TRBV27 and TRBJ2-5; 7 bases match TRBD1. The CDR3 sequence is 15 residues long. CDR1 and CDR2 from the germline V gene are MNHEY and SMNVEV (reference sequence). Trimming took 6 bases from V and 0 from J; bases not matched to a gene: 7. CDR3 loop: CASSLTGSNQETQYF. In nucleotides, the CDR3 is TGTGCCAGCAGCCTGACAGGGAGTAACCAAGAGACCCAGTACTTC.

This clonotype has just a few counts. The V gene is TRBV5-1, the J gene TRBJ2-1, with D possibly TRBD1 on 6 matching bases. The ends were cut back, 0 bases at V and 8 bases at J, with 9 bases in the middle. The CDR3 has 13 residues. Germline V CDR1 and CDR2: SGHRS, YFSETQ. This CDR3 reads CASSLEQGHEQFF. In nucleotides, the CDR3 is TGCGCCAGCAGCTTGGAACAGGGACATGAGCAGTTCTTC.